In its sample, the clone carrying this T cell receptor beta chain was seen many times. Amplification of TCR alpha and beta CDR3 regions from RNA used iRepertoire nested multiplex PCR. TCRdb used MiXCR to reprocess the multiplex PCR reads, holding one entry per CDR3 protein. The top ten hold roughly a third of the sample, which has more than 85,000 distinct CDR3 sequences, 20% to 30% seen once. The data originate from a study of glioma-infiltrating T cells. Germline CDR1 reads MNHEY; CDR2 reads SVGEGT. Trimming took off 7 bases at V and 6 bases at J, with 9 bases between the two ends. CDR3 length: 11 residues.

The specimen sequenced was glioma tissue, nonneoplastic brain tissue, or PBMCs (not recorded which). V usage is TRBV6-2 or TRBV6-3 and J usage is TRBJ1-2; D unresolved. The sequence derives from a human donor with low-grade glioma or glioblastoma, undergoing nonglioma brain surgery, or in good health (not recorded which). CDR3 in amino acids: CASKSKNGYTF. In DNA form, the CDR3 reads TGTGCCAGCAAGAGTAAGAATGGCTACACCTTC.